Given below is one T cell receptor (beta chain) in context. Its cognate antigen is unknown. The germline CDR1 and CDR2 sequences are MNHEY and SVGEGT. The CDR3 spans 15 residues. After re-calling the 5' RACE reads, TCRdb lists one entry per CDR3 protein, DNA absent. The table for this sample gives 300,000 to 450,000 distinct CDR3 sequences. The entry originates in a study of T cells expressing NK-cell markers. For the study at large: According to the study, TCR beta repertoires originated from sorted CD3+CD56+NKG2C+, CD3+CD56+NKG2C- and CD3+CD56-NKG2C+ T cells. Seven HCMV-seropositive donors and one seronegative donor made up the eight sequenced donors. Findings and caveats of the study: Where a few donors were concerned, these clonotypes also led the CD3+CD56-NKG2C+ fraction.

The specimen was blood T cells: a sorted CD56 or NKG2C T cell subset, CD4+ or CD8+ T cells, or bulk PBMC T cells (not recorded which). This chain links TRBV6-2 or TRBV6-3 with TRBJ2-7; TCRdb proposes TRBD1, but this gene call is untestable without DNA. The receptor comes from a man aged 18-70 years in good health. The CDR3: CASRQTGTGGGEQYF.